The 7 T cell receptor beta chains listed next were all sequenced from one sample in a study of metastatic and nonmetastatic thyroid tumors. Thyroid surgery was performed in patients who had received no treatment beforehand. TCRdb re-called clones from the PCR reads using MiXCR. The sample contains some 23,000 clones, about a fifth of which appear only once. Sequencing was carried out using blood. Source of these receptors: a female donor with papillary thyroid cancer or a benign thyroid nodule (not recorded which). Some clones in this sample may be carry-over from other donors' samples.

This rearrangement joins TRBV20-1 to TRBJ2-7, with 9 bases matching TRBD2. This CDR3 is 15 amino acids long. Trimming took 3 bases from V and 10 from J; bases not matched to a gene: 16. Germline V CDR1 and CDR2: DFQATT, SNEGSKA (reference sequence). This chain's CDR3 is CSARAAGGPGYYQYF. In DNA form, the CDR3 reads TGCAGTGCTAGGGCCGCGGGAGGGCCCGGTTACTATCAGTACTTC.

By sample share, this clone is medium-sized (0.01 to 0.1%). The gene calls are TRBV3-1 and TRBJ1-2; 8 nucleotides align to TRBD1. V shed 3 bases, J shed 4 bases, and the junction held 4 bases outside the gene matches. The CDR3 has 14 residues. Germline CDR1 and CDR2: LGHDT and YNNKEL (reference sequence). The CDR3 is CASSHRGLSYGYTF. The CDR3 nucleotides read TGTGCCAGCAGCCACAGGGGGCTAAGCTATGGCTACACCTTC.

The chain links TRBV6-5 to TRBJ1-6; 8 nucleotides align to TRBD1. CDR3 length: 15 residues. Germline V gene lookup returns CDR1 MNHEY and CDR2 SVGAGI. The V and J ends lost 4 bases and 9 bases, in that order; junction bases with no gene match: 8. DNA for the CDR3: TGTGCCAGCAGTTCGGACAGGGCCCACCGTTCACCCCTCCACTTT. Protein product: CASSSDRAHRSPLHF.

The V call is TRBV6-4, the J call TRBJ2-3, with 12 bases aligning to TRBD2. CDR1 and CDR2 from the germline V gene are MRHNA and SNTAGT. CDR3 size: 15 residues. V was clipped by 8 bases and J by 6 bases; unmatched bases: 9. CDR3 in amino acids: CASSKTSGRLDTQYF. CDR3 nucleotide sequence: TGTGCCAGCTCCAAGACTAGCGGGAGATTGGATACGCAGTATTTT.

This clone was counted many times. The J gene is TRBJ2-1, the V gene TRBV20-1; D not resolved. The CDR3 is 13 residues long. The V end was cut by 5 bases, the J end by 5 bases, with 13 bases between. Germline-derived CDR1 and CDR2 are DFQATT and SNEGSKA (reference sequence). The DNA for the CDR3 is TGCAGTGCTGCACGGTACCAAAACAATGAGCAGTTCTTC. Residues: CSAARYQNNEQFF.

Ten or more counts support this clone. CDR3 sequence reads: CASSPPSATEAFF. Written as DNA, the CDR3 is TGTGCCAGCAGCCCACCCTCTGCCACTGAAGCTTTCTTT. This chain connects TRBV7-9 to TRBJ1-1; D not certain. Trimming stripped 5 bases from V and 4 bases from J, with 11 bases between. The CDR3 extends over 13 amino acids. The germline V gene encodes CDR1 SEHNR and CDR2 FQNEAQ (reference sequence).

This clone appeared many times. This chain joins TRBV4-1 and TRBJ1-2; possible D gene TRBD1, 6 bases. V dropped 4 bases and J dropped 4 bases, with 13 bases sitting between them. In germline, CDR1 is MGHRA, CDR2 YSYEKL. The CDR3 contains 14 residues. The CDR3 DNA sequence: TGCGCCAGCAGCCGCCCGGACAGCCTCTATGGCTACACCTTC. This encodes CASSRPDSLYGYTF.